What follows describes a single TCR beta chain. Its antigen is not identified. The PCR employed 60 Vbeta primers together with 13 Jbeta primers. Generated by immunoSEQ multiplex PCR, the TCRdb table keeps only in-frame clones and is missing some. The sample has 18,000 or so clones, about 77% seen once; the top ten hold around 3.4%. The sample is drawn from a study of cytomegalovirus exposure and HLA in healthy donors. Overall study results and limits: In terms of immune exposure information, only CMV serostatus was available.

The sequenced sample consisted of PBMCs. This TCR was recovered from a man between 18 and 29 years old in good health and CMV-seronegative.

CDR3 in DNA: TGTGCCATCAGCGGGGACAGGAATTCACCCCTCCACTTT. Translation: CAISGDRNSPLHF. The rearrangement joins TRBV10-3 to TRBJ1-6; 8 nucleotides agree with TRBD1. With 6 bases clipped from V and 7 bases from J, the junction kept 2 bases outside the gene matches. CDR1 and CDR2 (germline): ENHRY, SYGVKD. The CDR3 totals 13 residues.